This T cell receptor beta chain appears in the sequencing data of a study of cytomegalovirus exposure and HLA in healthy donors. Use of 60 Vbeta and 13 Jbeta primers characterized the PCR. Repertoires were generated with immunoSEQ multiplex PCR, while TCRdb's copy carries only in-frame clones and drops some. Among approximately 120,000 clones listed, about 74% were seen once. This clone occurred once. This TCR was sampled from a woman aged 45-65 years in good health and CMV-seropositive. Sequencing input: PBMCs.

The CDR3 region has the DNA TGTGCCAGCATGGACAGGGGGCGAGAGACCCAGTACTTC. Translated, it gives CASMDRGRETQYF. The chain links TRBV2 to TRBJ2-5, with 11 bases lining up with TRBD1. V lost 7 bases, J lost 4 bases, and 2 bases stayed unmatched. The CDR3 is 13 amino acids. Germline V gene sequence: CDR1 SNHLY, CDR2 FYNNEI.